Sequencing of this T cell receptor (beta chain) was carried out in a study of CD8+CD57+ T cells in acquired aplastic anemia. General observations from the study: There were some 27 CD8+ CDR3 sequences that occurred in both patients and controls.

This clonotype was detected a few times. The antigen remains unidentified. The V end lost 2 bases, the J end lost 2 bases, and 5 bases lay between the germline ends. This CDR3 is built from 13 residues. Germline V gene lookup returns CDR1 SNHLY and CDR2 FYNNEI. Patients included in sequencing had previously demonstrated CD8+CD57+ cell expansion by flow cytometry. As a group, the patients uniformly had severe acquired aplastic anemia. The study sampled blood from patients who had received no therapy. Genomic DNA served as template for TCR beta VDJ and CDR3 profiling. One entry per CDR3 protein, called by TCRdb with MiXCR from the reads. In the table there are under 350,000 distinct CDR3 sequences, approximately 57% of which are singletons.

The genes are TRBV2 and TRBJ2-3; D remains unclear. This receptor was identified in a human donor with aplastic anemia. The sequenced sample consisted of sorted CD4+, CD8+, or CD8+CD57+ T cells (not recorded which) from PBMCs. The CDR3, as DNA: TGTGCCAGCAGTGAAATATCCACAGATACGCAGTATTTT. This translates into CASSEISTDTQYF. Filled out from reference TRBV2 and TRBJ2-3, the complete variable domain reads EPEVTQTPSHQVTQMGQEVILRCVPISNHLYFYWYRQILGQKVEFLVSFYNNEISEKSEIFDDQFSVERPDGSNFTLKIRSTKLEDSAMYFCASSEISTDTQYFGPGTRLTVL.